These T cell receptor beta chains were read from a single sample in a study of cytomegalovirus exposure and HLA in healthy donors. TCRdb's copy holds only in-frame clones and misses some; the assay was immunoSEQ multiplex PCR. The sample includes about 130,000 clones, 80% of them seen just once. Sequenced material: PBMCs. These receptors were obtained from a man aged 25-45 years in good health and CMV-seronegative. The CDR3 runs from the conserved cysteine through the conserved F or W. The order of the fields is CDR3 DNA, CDR3 protein, V gene, D gene, clone size, J gene, CDR3 length. D genes are given only for firm matches. Clone size is not always given. Where it is, it says once, few, many or a class for expanded clones.

TGCGCCAGCAGCCCCCTAGCGGGAGGGCCCACAGATACGCAGTATTTT	CASSPLAGGPTDTQYF	TRBV5-1	TRBD2	-	TRBJ2-3	16
TGCACCAGCAGCCAAGATCGAAGCGGGAGGGCCATCAGCGAGCAGTACTTC	CTSSQDRSGRAISEQYF	TRBV1	-	once	TRBJ2-7	17
TGTGCCATCGCAGCCGGGACAGGGGAGGATCAGCCCCAGCATTTT	CAIAAGTGEDQPQHF	TRBV10-3	TRBD1	-	TRBJ1-5	15
TGTGCCATCAATCCGGGACTAGCAAATGAGCAGTTCTTC	CAINPGLANEQFF	TRBV10-3	TRBD2	-	TRBJ2-1	13
TGTGCCAGCAGGCTTCCGGGACAGCCTTATGGCTATGGCTACACCTTC	CASRLPGQPYGYGYTF	TRBV28	TRBD1	-	TRBJ1-2	16
TGTGCCATCAGTATGACAGGGACGGCAGAGACCCAGTACTTC	CAISMTGTAETQYF	TRBV10-3	TRBD1	-	TRBJ2-5	14
TGTGCCAGCTCACAGGACAGGGTTCCCTATGGCTACACCTTC	CASSQDRVPYGYTF	TRBV18	TRBD1	-	TRBJ1-2	14
TGTGCCAGCTCACCTACCTCAGGGATCCAAGAGACCCAGTACTTC	CASSPTSGIQETQYF	TRBV18	-	-	TRBJ2-5	15
TGTGCCAGCAGTAACAGGGTTAGTGGCTACACCTTC	CASSNRVSGYTF	TRBV6-1	-	-	TRBJ1-2	12
TGTGCCAGTAGTACCAGACAGGGACTCATTGAGCAGTTCTTC	CASSTRQGLIEQFF	TRBV19	-	-	TRBJ2-1	14
TGCGCCAGCAGGAAGCGGGAGAACACCGGGGAGCTGTTTTTT	CASRKRENTGELFF	TRBV5-1	TRBD2	-	TRBJ2-2	14
TGTGCCAGCAGTTGGTCCTTAGGGGATTCACCCCTCCACTTT	CASSWSLGDSPLHF	TRBV6-5	-	-	TRBJ1-6	14
TGTGCCTGTATTAGCAGGGACAGGGGGCATTTTCGCCTCATCAATGAGCAGTTCTTC	CACISRDRGHFRLINEQFF	TRBV30	TRBD1	-	TRBJ2-1	19
TGTGCCATCAGTGAGTCGAGGGGTAGCGGGAGGAGAGTGAACACCGGGGAGCTGTTTTTT	CAISESRGSGRRVNTGELFF	TRBV10-3	TRBD2	once	TRBJ2-2	20
TGTGCCAGCAGCGTAGTGGGGGCAGCCTCTGGGGGAGCTTTCTTT	CASSVVGAASGGAFF	TRBV9	-	-	TRBJ1-1	15
TGCGCCAGCAGCCAAGCCGGGACAGGGGGATACAATGAGCAGTTCTTC	CASSQAGTGGYNEQFF	TRBV4-3	TRBD1	-	TRBJ2-1	16
TGTGCCAGCAGTGAAGTCAGGGCGGGAAATCAGCCCCAGCATTTT	CASSEVRAGNQPQHF	TRBV6-1	-	few	TRBJ1-5	15
TGTGCCAGCAGCTTAGCCTGGACAGTTCTTAACTATGGCTACACCTTC	CASSLAWTVLNYGYTF	TRBV7-8	-	-	TRBJ1-2	16
TGCGCCAGCAGTGACCATAGCGGGAGGAGGAATGAGCAGTTCTTC	CASSDHSGRRNEQFF	TRBV10-1	TRBD2	-	TRBJ2-1	15
TGTGCCAGCAGCCGTGCTAGCGGGGTAGGAGATACGCAGTATTTT	CASSRASGVGDTQYF	TRBV28	TRBD2	-	TRBJ2-3	15
TGTGCCAGCAGTGGGACAGGGAACTACAATGAGCAGTTCTTC	CASSGTGNYNEQFF	TRBV6-1	TRBD1	-	TRBJ2-1	14
TGTGCCAGCAGTTACTGGACAGGGGGTCGGACTGAAGCTTTCTTT	CASSYWTGGRTEAFF	TRBV6-5	TRBD1	-	TRBJ1-1	15
TGTGCCTGGAGAACAGGGGGCAATAATTCACCCCTCCACTTT	CAWRTGGNNSPLHF	TRBV30	TRBD1	-	TRBJ1-6	14
TGTGCCAGCAGCCCGGGACAGGGTGGGTCCGATGGCTACACCTTC	CASSPGQGGSDGYTF	TRBV7-2	TRBD1	-	TRBJ1-2	15
TGTGCCAGCAGTCGGGGACTAGTTGGCAATGAGCAGTTCTTC	CASSRGLVGNEQFF	TRBV7-2	TRBD2	-	TRBJ2-1	14
TGTGCCAGCAGTCAGGAGGAGAGCTCCTACAATGAGCAGTTCTTC	CASSQEESSYNEQFF	TRBV6-4	-	-	TRBJ2-1	15
TGTGCCAGCAGTGAAGGAAGGGGAGGAAAACTGTTTTTT	CASSEGRGGKLFF	TRBV6-1	-	-	TRBJ1-4	13
TGTGCCAGCAGCTTTGATACAGGGATAAGAGCTTTCTTT	CASSFDTGIRAFF	TRBV7-9	-	-	TRBJ1-1	13
TGTGCCAGCAGCCCCCATGGACAGGCTAACACTGAAGCTTTCTTT	CASSPHGQANTEAFF	TRBV9	TRBD1	-	TRBJ1-1	15
TGTGCCAGCAGCGTTGACAGGAACTATGGCTACACCTTC	CASSVDRNYGYTF	TRBV9	-	few	TRBJ1-2	13
TGTGCCACCAGCAGAGATGGGGAGGACTATGGCTACACCTTC	CATSRDGEDYGYTF	TRBV15	-	-	TRBJ1-2	14
TGTGCCAGCAGCACAAGGGGGCGAGTCGACACTGAAGCTTTCTTT	CASSTRGRVDTEAFF	TRBV7-9	TRBD1	few	TRBJ1-1	15
TGTGCCAGTAAACACCGGGACAGGGCGGGGTACTTC	CASKHRDRAGYF	TRBV19	TRBD1	-	TRBJ2-7	12
TGTGCCAGCAGCTACAGGGTTTACGAGCAGTACTTC	CASSYRVYEQYF	TRBV7-9	-	-	TRBJ2-7	12
TGTGCCAGTAGCAAACAGGGGGCAGTTTCTGGGGCCAACGTCCTGACTTTC	CASSKQGAVSGANVLTF	TRBV19	TRBD1	-	TRBJ2-6	17
TGTGCCATCAGTGCAAGACAGACGGACACTGAAGCTTTCTTT	CAISARQTDTEAFF	TRBV10-3	-	few	TRBJ1-1	14
TGTGCCAGCAGCGTAGCTGAGGGAGGGGCTGGAAACACCATATATTTT	CASSVAEGGAGNTIYF	TRBV9	-	-	TRBJ1-3	16
TGCGCCAGCAGCCAAATAACAGGTTATACGCAGTATTTT	CASSQITGYTQYF	TRBV4-1	-	once	TRBJ2-3	13
TGTGCCAGCTCGGAGGGATACTATGGCTACACCTTC	CASSEGYYGYTF	TRBV6-1	-	once	TRBJ1-2	12
TGTGCCATCACCCCAATGACAGGGGGTTTCGGCTACACCTTC	CAITPMTGGFGYTF	TRBV10-3	TRBD1	-	TRBJ1-2	14
TGTGCCAGCAGCGAAAACATTAGGAGCGAGCAGTACTTC	CASSENIRSEQYF	TRBV7-2	-	-	TRBJ2-7	13
TGTGCCTGGAGTCCCGGGATTAACATTCAGTACTTC	CAWSPGINIQYF	TRBV30	-	-	TRBJ2-4	12
TGTGCCAGCAGACCGAACGGTGGTGAGCAGTTCTTC	CASRPNGGEQFF	TRBV28	-	once	TRBJ2-1	12
TGTGCCAGCAGCCAAAGGCGACTAGCCTTAGATGGGGAGACCCAGTACTTC	CASSQRRLALDGETQYF	TRBV7-8	TRBD2	-	TRBJ2-5	17
TGCAGCGTTGAAGTGTCGCAGGGCCCTGGAAACACCATATATTTT	CSVEVSQGPGNTIYF	TRBV29-1	-	-	TRBJ1-3	15
TGCGCCAGCAGCTCGACCGGGAGGGATTACAATGAGCAGTTCTTC	CASSSTGRDYNEQFF	TRBV5-1	TRBD2	-	TRBJ2-1	15
TGTGCCAGCAGCGTGGACAGTAGGTCTGAAAAACTGTTTTTT	CASSVDSRSEKLFF	TRBV11-2	-	-	TRBJ1-4	14
TGTGCCAGCAGTTCCCCCGGGAACACCGGGGAGCTGTTTTTT	CASSSPGNTGELFF	TRBV28	-	-	TRBJ2-2	14
TGTGCCAGCTATACACAAGACTTATATGGCTACACCTTC	CASYTQDLYGYTF	TRBV28	-	-	TRBJ1-2	13
TGTGCCAGCAGTCTAGTAATTACCGGGGAGCTGTTTTTT	CASSLVITGELFF	TRBV27	-	-	TRBJ2-2	13